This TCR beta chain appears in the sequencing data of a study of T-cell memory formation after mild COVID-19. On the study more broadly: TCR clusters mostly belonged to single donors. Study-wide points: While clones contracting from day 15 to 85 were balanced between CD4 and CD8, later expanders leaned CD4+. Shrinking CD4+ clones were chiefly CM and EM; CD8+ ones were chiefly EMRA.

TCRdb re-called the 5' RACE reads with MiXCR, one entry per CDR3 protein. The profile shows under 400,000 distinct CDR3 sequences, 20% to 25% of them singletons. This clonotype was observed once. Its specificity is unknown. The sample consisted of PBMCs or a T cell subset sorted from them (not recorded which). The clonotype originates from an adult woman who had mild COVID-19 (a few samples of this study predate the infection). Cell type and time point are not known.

The CDR3 nucleotides are TGTGCCTGGAGAGGCGGGCTAGCGGGAGCTTACAATGAGCAGTTCTTC. Its translation: CAWRGGLAGAYNEQFF. The V gene is TRBV30, the J gene TRBJ2-1; TRBD2 matches 10 bases. Trimming cost V 3 bases and J 4 bases; bases outside gene matches: 9. Germline V gene data show CDR1 as GTSNPN and CDR2 as SVGIG (reference sequence). The length of the CDR3 is 16 residues.